This T cell receptor (beta chain) was found in a study of T-cell reconstitution after alpha-beta-depleted transplantation in children. The study's findings and limits: Hyperexpanded clones declined; after one year, newly produced T cells mostly supplied diversity.

The authors prepared the TCRbeta library with unique molecular identifiers. TCRdb reprocessed the PCR reads via MiXCR and lists one record per CDR3 protein. The sample lists 250,000 to 350,000 distinct CDR3 sequences, around 25% seen once, with approximately 9.9% in the top ten. The V gene's germline CDR1 is SGHRS and CDR2 YFSETQ. V was clipped by 0 bases and J by 11 bases, with 14 bases between them. CDR3 length: 13 residues. This clonotype came up many times. The antigen remains undetermined. The sequence derives from a male patient aged 5 to 17 who had a stem cell transplant for acute lymphoblastic leukemia, so the T cells may come from the graft donor. This specimen consisted of PBMCs, mostly from graft donor cells, obtained 180 days after TCRalphabeta/CD19-depleted stem cell transplant. J is TRBJ1-1 and V is TRBV5-1; D is undetermined. The CDR3: CASSLAGEGLAFF. CDR3 sequence (DNA): TGCGCCAGCAGCTTGGCGGGCGAGGGTCTCGCTTTCTTT.